The sequence of this T cell receptor (beta chain) was determined in a study of OX40 agonist ivuxolimab in advanced cancers. Across the study: At just under 85% male, the cohort had a mean age of about 55 years, ranging from roughly 23 to 80.

Method: immunoSEQ multiplex PCR; TCRdb's copy keeps in-frame clones and lacks some. This table holds some 64,000 clones, roughly 81% found once. About this clone: The germline gene is not matched at one end of the junction; a read error may be the cause.

Per germline, CDR1 SGHAT and CDR2 FQNNGV. The CDR3 has 18 amino acids. This clonotype originated in an adult with an advanced solid tumor such as melanoma, head and neck, liver or kidney cancer. The gene calls are TRBV11-2 and TRBJ1-1; a weak D match, TRBD1 (6 bases). The sequencing used CD4+ or CD8+ T cells sorted from blood, collected in a trial of the OX40 agonist ivuxolimab. This CDR3 reads CASNLVLGSGQRNTEAFF. CDR3 bases: TGTGCCAGCAACTTAGTCTTAGGTAGTGGACAGAGGAACACTGAAGCTTTCTTT.